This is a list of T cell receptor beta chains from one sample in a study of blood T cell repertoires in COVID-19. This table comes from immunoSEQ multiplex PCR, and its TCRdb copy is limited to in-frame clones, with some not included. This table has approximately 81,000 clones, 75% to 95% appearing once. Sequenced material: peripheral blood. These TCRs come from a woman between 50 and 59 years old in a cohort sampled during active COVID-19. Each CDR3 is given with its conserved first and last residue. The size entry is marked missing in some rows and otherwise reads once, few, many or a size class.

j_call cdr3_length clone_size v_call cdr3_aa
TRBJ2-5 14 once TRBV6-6 CASSSPRGGETQYF
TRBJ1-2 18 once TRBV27 CASSFSRVPFRANYGYTF
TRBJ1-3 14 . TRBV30 CAWSVPGLGNTIYF
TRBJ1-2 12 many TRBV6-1 CASSDESRGYTF
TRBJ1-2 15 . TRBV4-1 CASSQGERPNYGYTF
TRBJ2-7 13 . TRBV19 CASSNLQGYEQYF
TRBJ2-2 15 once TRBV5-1 CASSLRQGKTGELFF
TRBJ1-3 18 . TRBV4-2 CASSQGYGTGPSGNTIYF
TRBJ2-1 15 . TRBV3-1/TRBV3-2 CASSQTSGANNEQFF
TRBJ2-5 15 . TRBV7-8 CASSLGTRWEETQYF
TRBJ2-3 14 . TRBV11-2 CASSPAGVADTQYF
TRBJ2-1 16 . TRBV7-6 CASSLTAGSNYNEQFF
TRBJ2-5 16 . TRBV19 CASSIRGLAGRETQYF
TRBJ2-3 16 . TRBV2 CASLLEAGARTDTQYF
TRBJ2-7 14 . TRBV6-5 CASSLQGKGYEQYF
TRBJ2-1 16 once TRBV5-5 CASSLRYSDLDNEQFF
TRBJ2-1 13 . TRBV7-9 CASSLVREGEQFF
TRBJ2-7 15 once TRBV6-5 CASSPRTGVSHEQYF
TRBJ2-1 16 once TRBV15 CATSRDRQGLYNEQFF
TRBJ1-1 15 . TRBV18 CASSPRRGPNTEAFF
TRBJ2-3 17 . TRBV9 CASSVAQGLDITDTQYF
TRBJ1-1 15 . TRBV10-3 CAISTQGVTLSGAFF
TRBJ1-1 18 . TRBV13 CASSALRQAIQQSTEAFF
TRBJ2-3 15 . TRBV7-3 CASSRLAGLTDTQYF
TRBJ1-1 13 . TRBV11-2 CASSLTGYTEAFF
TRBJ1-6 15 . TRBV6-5 CASRGSGLNNSPLHF
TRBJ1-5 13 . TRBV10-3 CAIAGTMDQPQHF
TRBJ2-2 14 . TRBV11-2 CASSVQGAIGELFF
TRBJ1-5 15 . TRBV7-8 CASTHGGQSNQPQHF
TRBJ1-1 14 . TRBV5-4 CASSPQTRNTEAFF
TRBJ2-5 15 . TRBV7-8 CASSSLGTTQETQYF
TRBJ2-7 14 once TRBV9 CASSVGGYPNEQYF
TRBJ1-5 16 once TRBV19 CASSPGQGVGNQPQHF
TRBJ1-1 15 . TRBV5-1 CASSSETGTNTEAFF
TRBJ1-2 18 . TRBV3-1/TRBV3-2 CASSQGLPGQGRTYGYTF
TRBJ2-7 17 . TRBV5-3 CARSSGVQGRRTYEQYF
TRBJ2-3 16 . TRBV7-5 CARSLFGGGSTDTQYF
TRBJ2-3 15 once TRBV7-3 CASSMTGAGTDTQYF
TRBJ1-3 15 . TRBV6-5 CASSLVLGGGNTIYF
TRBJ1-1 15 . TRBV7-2 CASSLWGQGSSEAFF
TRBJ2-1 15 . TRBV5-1 CASSLDGAEYNEQFF
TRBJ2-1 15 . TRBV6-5 CASRGTGGNYNEQFF
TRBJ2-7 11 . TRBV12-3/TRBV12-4 CASGLGYEQYF
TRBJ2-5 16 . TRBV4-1 CASSQDESAGQETQYF
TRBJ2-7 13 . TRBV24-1 CATGPGQSYEQYF
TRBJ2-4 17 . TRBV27 CASRMSGGPLAKNIQYF
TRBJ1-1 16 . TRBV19 CASSTNRGLANTEAFF
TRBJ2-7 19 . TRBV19 CASSIAYGLAGADSYEQYF
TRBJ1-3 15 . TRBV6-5 CASSPTGLGGNTIYF
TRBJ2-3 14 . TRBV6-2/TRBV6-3 CASSYPYGKDSTIF
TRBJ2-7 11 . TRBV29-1 CSVSGRYEQYF
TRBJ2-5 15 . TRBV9 CASSGRDRAQETQYF